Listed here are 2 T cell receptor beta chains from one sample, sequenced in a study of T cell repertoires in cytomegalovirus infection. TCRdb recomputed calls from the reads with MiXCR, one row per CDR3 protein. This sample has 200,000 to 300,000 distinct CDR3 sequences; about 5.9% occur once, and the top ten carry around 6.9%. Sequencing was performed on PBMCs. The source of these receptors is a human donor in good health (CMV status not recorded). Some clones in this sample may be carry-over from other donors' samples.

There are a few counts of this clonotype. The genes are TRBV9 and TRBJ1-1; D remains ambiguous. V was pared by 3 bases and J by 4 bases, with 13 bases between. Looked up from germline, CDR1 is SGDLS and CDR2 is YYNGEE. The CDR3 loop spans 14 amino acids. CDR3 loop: CASSARNVRTEAFF. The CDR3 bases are TGTGCCAGCAGCGCCCGCAACGTTCGCACTGAAGCTTTCTTT.

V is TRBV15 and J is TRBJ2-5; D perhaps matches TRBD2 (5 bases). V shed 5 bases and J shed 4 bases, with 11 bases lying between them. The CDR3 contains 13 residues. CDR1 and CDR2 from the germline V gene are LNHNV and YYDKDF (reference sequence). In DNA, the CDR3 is TGTGCCACCAGCTCCGGGGATGGAGAGACCCAGTACTTC. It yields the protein CATSSGDGETQYF.